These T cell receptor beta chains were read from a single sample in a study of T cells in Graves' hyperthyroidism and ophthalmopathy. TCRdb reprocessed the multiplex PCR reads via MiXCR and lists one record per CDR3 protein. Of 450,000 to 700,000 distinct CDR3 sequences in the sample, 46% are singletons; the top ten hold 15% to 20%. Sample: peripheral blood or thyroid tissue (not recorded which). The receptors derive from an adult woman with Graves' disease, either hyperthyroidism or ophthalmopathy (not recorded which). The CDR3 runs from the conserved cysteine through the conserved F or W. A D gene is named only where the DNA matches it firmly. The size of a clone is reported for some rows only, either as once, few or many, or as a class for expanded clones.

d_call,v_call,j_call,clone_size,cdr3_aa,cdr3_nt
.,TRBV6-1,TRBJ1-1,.,CASSLYGREAFF,TGTGCCAGCAGCCTCTATGGGAGAGAAGCTTTCTTT
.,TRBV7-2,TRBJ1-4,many,CASSLRARGGEKLFF,TGTGCCAGCAGCTTAAGGGCCAGGGGAGGAGAAAAACTGTTTTTT
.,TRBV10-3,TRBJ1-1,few,CATLMNTEAFF,TGTGCCACCCTGATGAACACTGAAGCTTTCTTT
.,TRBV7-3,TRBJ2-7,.,CASSLTPRGHVVQYF,TGTGCCAGCAGCTTAACCCCTCGGGGCCACGTAGTGCAGTACTTC
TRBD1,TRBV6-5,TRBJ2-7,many,CASSYQDRETDEQYF,TGTGCCAGCAGTTACCAGGACAGGGAGACGGACGAGCAGTACTTC
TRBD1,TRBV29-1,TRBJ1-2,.,CSVEVLGTGEGYGYTF,TGCAGCGTTGAAGTGTTAGGGACAGGGGAAGGCTATGGCTACACCTTC
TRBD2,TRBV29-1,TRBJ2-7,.,CSVGGLAGDYEQYF,TGCAGCGTTGGGGGACTAGCGGGAGATTACGAGCAGTACTTC
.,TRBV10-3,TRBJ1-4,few,CAISPGALSQGKNEKLFF,TGTGCCATCAGTCCGGGGGCGTTGTCACAGGGAAAGAATGAAAAACTGTTTTTT
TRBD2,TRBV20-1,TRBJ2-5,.,CSALVGSMQREVETQYF,TGCAGTGCCTTAGTTGGTTCCATGCAGCGGGAGGTAGAGACCCAGTACTTC
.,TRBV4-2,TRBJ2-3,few,CASSQERLLNTDTQYF,TGTGCCAGCAGCCAAGAGCGGCTCCTTAACACAGATACGCAGTATTTT
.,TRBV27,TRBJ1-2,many,CASSSAGNYGYTF,TGTGCCAGCAGTTCCGCAGGGAACTATGGCTACACCTTC
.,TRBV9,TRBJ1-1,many,CASSEAQMRNTEAFF,TGTGCCAGCAGCGAAGCTCAGATGCGGAACACTGAAGCTTTCTTT
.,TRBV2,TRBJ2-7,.,CASRDEQYF,TGTGCCAGCCGGGACGAGCAGTACTTC
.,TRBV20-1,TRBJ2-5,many,CSASALGSQETQYF,TGCAGTGCTAGTGCGTTGGGCAGCCAAGAGACCCAGTACTTC
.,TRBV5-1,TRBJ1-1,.,CASRDGGPVNTEAFF,TGCGCCAGCAGAGATGGGGGCCCAGTGAACACTGAAGCTTTCTTT
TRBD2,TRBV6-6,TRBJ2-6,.,CASNQGLAGNSGANVLTF,TGTGCCAGCAATCAGGGACTAGCGGGAAACTCTGGGGCCAACGTCCTGACTTTC
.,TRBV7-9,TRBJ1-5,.,CASRSGTTNSHNQPQHF,TGTGCCAGCAGATCCGGGACAACTAATTCCCACAATCAGCCCCAGCATTTT
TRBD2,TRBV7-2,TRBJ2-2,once,CASSLGLAGGGELFF,TGTGCCAGCAGCTTAGGACTAGCGGGGGGCGGGGAGCTGTTTTTT
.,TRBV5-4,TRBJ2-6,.,CASSLSLTITF,TGTGCCAGCAGCTTGTCCCTGACTATCACTTTC
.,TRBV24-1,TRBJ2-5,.,CATSDAGVQETQYF,TGTGCCACCAGTGACGCAGGGGTTCAAGAGACCCAGTACTTC
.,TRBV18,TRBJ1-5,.,CASSPSGGREPQHF,TGTGCCAGCTCACCATCTGGGGGGCGGGAGCCCCAGCATTTT
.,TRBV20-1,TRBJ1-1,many,CSASQNTEAFF,TGCAGTGCTAGTCAAAACACTGAAGCTTTCTTT
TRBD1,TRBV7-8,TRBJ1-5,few,CASSLAGQIYSNQPQHF,TGTGCCAGCAGCTTAGCGGGACAGATATATAGCAATCAGCCCCAGCATTTT
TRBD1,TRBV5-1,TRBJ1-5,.,CASSLLPGGDQPQHF,TGCGCCAGCAGCTTGCTTCCAGGGGGGGATCAGCCCCAGCATTTT
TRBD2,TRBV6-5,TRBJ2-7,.,CASSLYRTSGRGNEQYF,TGTGCCAGCAGTTTATATAGGACTAGCGGGAGAGGCAACGAGCAGTACTTC
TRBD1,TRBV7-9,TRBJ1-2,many,CASSSNYGTGNYGYTF,TGTGCCAGCAGCTCAAACTACGGGACAGGGAACTATGGCTACACCTTC
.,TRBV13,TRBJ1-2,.,CASSFRDGNYGYTF,TGTGCCAGCAGCTTTCGAGACGGGAACTATGGCTACACCTTC
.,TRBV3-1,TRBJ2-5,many,CASSRTQETQYF,TGTGCCAGCAGCCGAACTCAAGAGACCCAGTACTTC
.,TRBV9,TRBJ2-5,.,CASSVGGTNQPQYF,TGTGCCAGCAGCGTAGGGGGAACCAATCAGCCCCAGTACTTC
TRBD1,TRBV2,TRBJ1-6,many,CASSDRQGIYNSPLHF,TGTGCCAGCAGCGATAGACAGGGTATCTATAATTCACCCCTCCACTTT
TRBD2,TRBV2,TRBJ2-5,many,CASSSSGVETQYF,TGTGCCAGCAGTTCTAGCGGGGTGGAGACCCAGTACTTC
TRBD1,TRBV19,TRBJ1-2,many,CASSLRNRGGYTF,TGTGCCAGTAGCTTACGTAACAGGGGTGGCTACACCTTC
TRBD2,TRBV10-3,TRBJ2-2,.,CAISEAGGPIGELFF,TGTGCCATCAGTGAGGCGGGAGGGCCTATCGGGGAGCTGTTTTTT
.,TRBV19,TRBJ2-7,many,CASSILAGEFYEQYF,TGTGCCAGTAGTATACTAGCTGGGGAATTCTACGAGCAGTACTTC
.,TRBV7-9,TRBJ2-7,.,CASRLQGNEQYF,TGTGCCAGCAGGCTCCAGGGGAATGAGCAGTACTTC
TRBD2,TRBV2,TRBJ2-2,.,CASSGTSGRAGELFF,TGTGCCAGCAGTGGGACTAGCGGGAGGGCCGGGGAGCTGTTTTTT
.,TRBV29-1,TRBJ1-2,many,CSVVSSGYGYTF,TGCAGCGTTGTTTCGTCTGGCTATGGCTACACCTTC